This T cell receptor beta chain was recovered during a study of identical twins. Using its own MiXCR run on the 5' RACE reads, TCRdb lists one record per CDR3 protein. This table holds 450,000 to 650,000 distinct CDR3 sequences, 13% to 15% found once. This CDR3 region has 15 residues. Trimming took 4 bases from V and 3 from J, leaving 14 bases between them. There are many counts of this clonotype. These data were also filed under a second study, of yellow fever vaccine responses in identical twins.

This sequence joins TRBV12-3 or TRBV12-4 and TRBJ2-3; weak D call: TRBD2 (6 bases). This sequence originates from a woman aged 18-35 years in good health. The source material was CD4+ T cells sorted from blood. The CDR3 DNA sequence: TGTGCCAGCAGTTCCCGTGGGAGGTTAACAGATACGCAGTATTTT. Protein product: CASSSRGRLTDTQYF.